Presented here are 27 T cell receptor beta chains from one specimen sequenced in a study of beta chain features in type 1 diabetes. Investigators reverse transcribed all isolated RNA, so they sequenced expressed TCRB transcripts. The protocol was immunoSEQ multiplex PCR, while the TCRdb copy is restricted to in-frame clones and leaves out a portion. The sample carries 450,000 to 550,000 clones, around 30% recorded once. The sequencing input was naive CD4+ T cells from blood. Receptors were obtained from a man aged 18 to 30 in good health.

The chain is built from TRBV28 and TRBJ2-7, with TRBD2 matching 10 bases. The CDR3 is 15 amino acids. V gave up 6 bases and J gave up 6 bases; unmatched junction bases: 11. CDR1 MDHEN and CDR2 SYDVKM come from the germline V gene. CDR3 loop: CASSLGVAGGAEQYF. CDR3 nucleotides: TGTGCCAGCAGCCTAGGGGTAGCGGGAGGAGCCGAGCAGTACTTC.

The chain links TRBV5-1 to TRBJ2-3; D is unclear. V gave up 1 base and J gave up 0 bases, with 9 bases separating them. From germline, CDR1 is SGHRS and CDR2 YFSETQ. CDR3 length equals 15 residues. The CDR3: CASSLYRVSTDTQYF. Here the CDR3 DNA reads TGCGCCAGCAGCTTGTACCGGGTCAGCACAGATACGCAGTATTTT. Filled out from reference TRBV5-1 and TRBJ2-3, the complete variable domain reads KAGVTQTPRYLIKTRGQQVTLSCSPISGHRSVSWYQQTPGQGLQFLFEYFSETQRNKGNFPGRFSGRQFSNSRSEMNVSTLELGDSALYLCASSLYRVSTDTQYFGPGTRLTVL.

The V call is TRBV25-1, the J call TRBJ2-1; TRBD1 is a possible D gene (6 bases). Between the trimmed V and J ends, which lost 3 bases and 7 bases, there was a span of 13 bases. The CDR3 totals 14 residues. The V gene's germline CDR1 is MGHDK and CDR2 SYGVNS. CDR3 DNA: TGTGCCAGCAGTGATAGAGAAAGGGGGAATGAGCAGTTCTTC. Its protein is CASSDRERGNEQFF.

This clone turned up a few times. The rearrangement links TRBV7-2 to TRBJ2-1; tentative D call: TRBD2 (5 bases). Deletions cut 4 bases from V and 7 bases from J, with 23 bases between. The germline V gene encodes CDR1 SGHTA and CDR2 FQGNSA. This CDR3 is 17 amino acids long. The CDR3 sequence is CASSSHSISFGDNEQFF. DNA of the CDR3: TGTGCCAGCAGCTCCCACAGTATTTCGTTCGGGGATAATGAGCAGTTCTTC.

This chain links TRBV14 with TRBJ1-4; the D is unclear. This CDR3 spans 14 amino acids. Trimming shortened V by 0 bases and J by 6 bases, and 8 bases separated the two germline ends. Germline V CDR1 and CDR2: SGHDN, FVKESK. CDR3 region: CASSQDGAYEKLFF. DNA for the CDR3: TGTGCCAGCAGCCAAGACGGAGCATATGAAAAACTGTTTTTT.

This clone turned up a few times. The genes are TRBV4-3 and TRBJ2-5; D possibly corresponds to TRBD1 (6 bases). Trimming shortened V by 0 bases and J by 5 bases, and 13 bases separated the two germline ends. This CDR3 region has 15 residues. Germline CDR1 LGHNA, CDR2 YSLEER. CDR3 protein: CASSQDRGLGETQYF. The CDR3, as DNA: TGCGCCAGCAGCCAAGATAGGGGGTTAGGTGAGACCCAGTACTTC.

V is TRBV25-1 and J is TRBJ1-3; D is possibly TRBD1 (6 bases). Germline values: CDR1 MGHDK, CDR2 SYGVNS. This CDR3 has 16 amino acids. V was shortened by 6 bases and J by 0 bases, with 15 bases between the two germline ends. The CDR3 coding sequence is TGTGCCAGCAGCGCTTTTACAGGGCCCTCTGGAAACACCATATATTTT. It is translated as CASSAFTGPSGNTIYF.

In regard to this clone: Other DNA sequences from this sample encode an identical CDR3 as well. The chain is built from TRBV7-2 and TRBJ1-1; D gene unclear. The CDR3 has 13 residues. The germline CDR1 and CDR2 sequences are SGHTA and FQGNSA. Trimming cost V 0 bases and J 1 base, with 3 bases left between them. The CDR3 region is CASSLARNTEAFF. CDR3 nucleotide sequence: TGTGCCAGCAGCTTAGCTAGGAACACTGAAGCTTTCTTT.

The chain has TRBV7-2 and TRBJ2-7; possibly TRBD1 for D (6 bases). Germline V gives CDR1 SGHTA, CDR2 FQGNSA. The CDR3 is made up of 15 amino acids. V dropped 5 bases and J dropped 2 bases, with 16 bases sitting between them. This CDR3 is CASSPYRALAYEQYF. As DNA, the CDR3 is TGTGCCAGCAGCCCATACAGGGCCCTTGCCTACGAGCAGTACTTC.

The chain couples TRBV5-1 to TRBJ2-3, with D hard to call. There are 17 residues in the CDR3. The germline V gene encodes CDR1 SGHRS and CDR2 YFSETQ. Deletions cut 1 base from V and 4 bases from J, with 19 bases between. The CDR3 here is CASSLSFGGLKADTQYF. The CDR3 nucleotides are TGCGCCAGCAGCTTGTCTTTCGGTGGGCTCAAGGCAGATACGCAGTATTTT.

This clone was detected only a few times. The chain links TRBV29-1 to TRBJ2-1; 7 bases map to TRBD2. The germline gives CDR1 SQVTM, CDR2 ANQGSEA. The CDR3 spans 14 residues. With 8 bases clipped from V and 2 bases from J, the junction kept 9 bases outside the gene matches. The CDR3 loop reads CSIRTRSTYNEQFF. DNA of the CDR3: TGCAGCATAAGGACTAGATCTACCTACAATGAGCAGTTCTTC.

The chain employs TRBV30 and TRBJ1-1; D possibly corresponds to TRBD1 (5 bases). The germline V gene has CDR1 GTSNPN and CDR2 SVGIG (reference sequence). V was pared by 0 bases and J by 5 bases, with 10 bases between. There are 13 residues in the CDR3. The CDR3 protein is CAWSVQVRTEAFF. The CDR3, as DNA: TGTGCCTGGAGTGTACAGGTGAGAACTGAAGCTTTCTTT.

Concerning this clone: This same CDR3 is encoded by further DNA sequences in the sample. The chain combines TRBV29-1 with TRBJ2-1, with D tentatively TRBD1 or TRBD2 (5 bases each). The length of the CDR3 is 14 residues. Germline lookup yields CDR1 SQVTM and CDR2 ANQGSEA. Trimming removed 6 bases from V and 10 bases from J, with 22 bases in between. Here the CDR3 reads CSVGRAVEGNEQFF. CDR3 in DNA: TGCAGCGTCGGCAGGGCGGTTGAGGGCAACGAGCAGTTCTTC.

This clone occurred a few times. Other DNA sequences from this sample encode an identical CDR3 as well. The rearrangement joins TRBV30 to TRBJ1-2, with 8 bases matching TRBD1. CDR3 length: 11 amino acids. V lost 8 bases to trimming and J lost 5 bases; unmatched junction nucleotides: 4. Germline assignment: CDR1 GTSNPN and CDR2 SVGIG (reference sequence). The CDR3 spells CAGGQGYGYTF. CDR3 nucleotide sequence: TGTGCCGGCGGACAGGGTTATGGCTACACCTTC.

The rearrangement links TRBV14 to TRBJ2-5; D gene unclear. Trimming cost V 0 bases and J 6 bases, with 5 bases left between them. The germline gives CDR1 SGHDN, CDR2 FVKESK. There are 12 residues in the CDR3. The CDR3 bases are TGTGCCAGCAGCCAAGATCGGAAGACCCAGTACTTC. It codes for CASSQDRKTQYF. Using reference TRBV14 and TRBJ2-5 for the parts outside the CDR3, the full variable domain is EAGVTQFPSHSVIEKGQTVTLRCDPISGHDNLYWYRRVMGKEIKFLLHFVKESKQDESGMPNNRFLAERTGGTYSTLKVQPAELEDSGVYFCASSQDRKTQYFGPGTRLLVL.

This clone came up a few times. The rearrangement uses TRBV7-2 and TRBJ2-7; D is possibly TRBD1 (5 bases). Germline assignment: CDR1 SGHTA and CDR2 FQGNSA. The CDR3 sequence is 12 residues long. Trimming shortened V by 4 bases and J by 5 bases, and 9 bases separated the two germline ends. The CDR3 region is CASSSQTDEQYF. CDR3 sequence (DNA): TGTGCCAGCAGCTCCCAGACAGACGAGCAGTACTTC. Together with reference TRBV7-2 and TRBJ2-7, the CDR3 gives the full variable domain: GAGVSQSPSNKVTEKGKDVELRCDPISGHTALYWYRQSLGQGLEFLIYFQGNSAPDKSGLPSDRFSAERTGGSVSTLTIQRTQQEDSAVYLCASSSQTDEQYFGPGTRLTVT.

This clone was seen ten or more times. Within the sample, other DNA sequences also encode this same CDR3. The rearrangement uses TRBV29-1 and TRBJ2-5, with unresolved D. Deletions cut 1 base from V and 3 bases from J, with 6 bases between. CDR3 length: 12 amino acids. Germline assignment: CDR1 SQVTM and CDR2 ANQGSEA. The CDR3 loop is CSVEAAEETQYF. Written as DNA, the CDR3 is TGCAGCGTTGAAGCGGCCGAAGAGACCCAGTACTTC.

On this clone: The sample contains more than one DNA sequence encoding this CDR3. This rearrangement joins TRBV15 to TRBJ2-7; D perhaps matches TRBD2 (5 bases). CDR1 LNHNV and CDR2 YYDKDF come from the germline V gene (reference sequence). CDR3 size: 13 residues. The V gene lost 0 bases and the J gene lost 4 bases, with 7 bases spanning the gap. The CDR3 region is CATSRDRGYEQYF. The CDR3, as DNA: TGTGCCACCAGCAGAGATCGGGGATACGAGCAGTACTTC. The variable domain in full, with the rest retrieved from reference TRBV15 and TRBJ2-7, is DAMVIQNPRYQVTQFGKPVTLSCSQTLNHNVMYWYQQKSSQAPKLLFHYYDKDFNNEADTPDNFQSRRPNTSFCFLDIRSPGLGDTAMYLCATSRDRGYEQYFGPGTRLTVT.

Concerning this clone itself: Additional DNA sequences in this sample encode the identical CDR3. V and J are TRBV11-2 and TRBJ2-5, with D uncertain. V gave up 3 bases and J gave up 5 bases, with 7 bases separating them. The CDR3 is 12 amino acids. Germline CDR1 reads SGHAT; CDR2 reads FQNNGV. The CDR3 DNA follows: TGTGCCAGCAGCTTGGTCGGGGAGACCCAGTACTTC. Amino acid sequence: CASSLVGETQYF.

This clone was detected a few times. This chain links TRBV20-1 with TRBJ2-1; D uncertain. CDR1 is DFQATT, CDR2 SNEGSKA, per germline (reference sequence). The CDR3 covers 11 residues. V was pared by 3 bases and J by 10 bases, with 10 bases between. The CDR3 sequence: CSASDIAEQFF. For the CDR3, the DNA is TGCAGTGCTAGCGATATAGCAGAGCAGTTCTTC.

The CDR3 sequence: CASSSIRTGIDYGYTF. The CDR3, as DNA: TGTGCCAGCAGCTCGATTCGGACCGGGATCGATTATGGCTACACCTTC. This chain connects TRBV5-6 to TRBJ1-2, with unresolved D. Per germline, CDR1 SGHDT and CDR2 YYEEEE. The CDR3 extends over 16 amino acids. The V and J ends lost 3 bases and 5 bases respectively, with 20 bases between them.

This clone came up a few times. The rearrangement links TRBV9 to TRBJ2-1; tentative D call: TRBD1 (5 bases). The CDR3 is 12 residues long. Germline loops: CDR1 SGDLS, CDR2 YYNGEE. V gave up 0 bases and J gave up 10 bases, with 8 bases separating them. CDR3 sequence: CASSVVQGEQFF. CDR3 bases: TGTGCCAGCAGCGTAGTTCAGGGAGAGCAGTTCTTC.

The chain recombines TRBV6-5 with TRBJ2-3; D remains ambiguous. The ends were cut back, 6 bases at V and 4 bases at J, with 5 bases in the middle. The CDR3 consists of 11 residues. Germline CDR1 is MNHEY and CDR2 is SVGAGI. The CDR3 is CASRDADTQYF. CDR3 coding DNA: TGTGCCAGCAGAGACGCAGATACGCAGTATTTT.

The chain has TRBV19 and TRBJ1-1; D is ambiguous. Germline V CDR1 and CDR2: LNHDA, SQIVND (reference sequence). V gave up 3 bases and J gave up 1 base, with 9 bases separating them. The CDR3 is made up of 14 amino acids. As DNA, the CDR3 is TGTGCCAGTAGTATCCGGGCCGGGAACACTGAAGCTTTCTTT. Protein: CASSIRAGNTEAFF.

The chain is built from TRBV30 and TRBJ2-1, with a tentative D call TRBD1 (5 bases). Between the trimmed V and J ends, which lost 2 bases and 15 bases, there was a span of 14 bases. The germline gives CDR1 GTSNPN, CDR2 SVGIG (reference sequence). CDR3 size: 11 residues. DNA for the CDR3: TGTGCCTGGAGTTCTTTTTACAGGTTGTTCTTC. This gives the protein CAWSSFYRLFF.

This clone was counted between two and nine times. The chain carries TRBV11-2 and TRBJ1-4; 8 bases fit TRBD1. CDR3 size: 14 residues. The V and J ends lost 2 bases and 7 bases, in that order; junction bases with no gene match: 3. Germline CDR1 and CDR2: SGHAT and FQNNGV. The DNA for the CDR3 is TGTGCCAGCAGCTTATTACAGGGGGGTGAAAAACTGTTTTTT. Translating it yields CASSLLQGGEKLFF.

This chain connects TRBV9 to TRBJ2-3; the D gene is possibly TRBD1 (6 bases). In germline, CDR1 is SGDLS, CDR2 YYNGEE. The CDR3 extends over 16 amino acids. Trimming took 0 bases from V and 2 from J, leaving 13 bases between them. This chain's CDR3 is CASSVAQGLITDTQYF. CDR3 coding DNA: TGTGCCAGCAGCGTAGCCCAGGGGCTTATCACAGATACGCAGTATTTT.